Shown below are 22 T cell receptor beta chains from a single sample sequenced in a study of T cell changes during pregnancy in multiple sclerosis. Produced via immunoSEQ multiplex PCR; TCRdb's table is partial and in-frame only. The sample carries 20,000 to 25,000 clones, roughly 90% recorded once. This specimen consisted of CD8+ T cells from peripheral blood mononuclear cells, obtained in the second trimester of pregnancy. Every receptor here comes from a female donor in good health, enrolled as a control in a pregnancy study.

This chain links TRBV6-1 with TRBJ2-1, with D possibly matching TRBD2 (6 bases). The CDR3 consists of 15 residues. CDR1 is MNHNS, CDR2 SASEGT, per germline. The V gene lost 7 bases and the J gene lost 2 bases, with 15 bases spanning the gap. Written as DNA, the CDR3 is TGTGCCAGCACCAGTAGCGGTGCCCCCTACAATGAGCAGTTCTTC. It encodes CASTSSGAPYNEQFF.

In its sample, this clone is large (0.1 to 1%). The V and J genes are TRBV5-1 and TRBJ2-7; 9 nucleotides align to TRBD1. This CDR3 has 9 residues. The germline V gene encodes CDR1 SGHRS and CDR2 YFSETQ. CDR3 sequence reads: CASSLGQGV. The DNA of the CDR3 is TGCGCCAGCAGCCTGGGACAGGGTGTC.

V usage is TRBV4-1 and J usage is TRBJ2-5; TRBD2 aligns across 12 bases. CDR1 and CDR2 from the germline V gene are MGHRA and YSYEKL. The length of the CDR3 is 15 residues. V lost 0 bases and J lost 6; bases outside the gene matches: 2. CDR3 sequence (DNA): TGCGCCAGCAGCCAAGAACTAGCGGGGGGTAAGACCCAGTACTTC. Its protein is CASSQELAGGKTQYF.

As DNA, the CDR3 is TGTGCCAGCAGCTTGGGTTGGACAGGGGTTTCAGATACGCAGTATTTT. It yields the protein CASSLGWTGVSDTQYF. The rearrangement uses TRBV5-4 and TRBJ2-3; 9 nucleotides agree with TRBD1. Unmatched junction bases numbered 6, after V lost 0 bases and J lost 4 bases. CDR1 is SGHNT, CDR2 YYREEE, per germline (reference sequence). The CDR3 loop spans 16 amino acids.

This chain links TRBV9 with TRBJ2-7; the D is unclear. Trimming took off 0 bases at V and 1 base at J, with 11 bases between the two ends. Germline lookup yields CDR1 SGDLS and CDR2 YYNGEE. The CDR3 totals 15 residues. The CDR3 DNA is TGTGCCAGCAGCGTAGATAATAGTTGGTCCTACGAGCAGTACTTC. It encodes CASSVDNSWSYEQYF.

The genes are TRBV27 and TRBJ2-1; 7 positions agree with TRBD2. CDR1 and CDR2 from the germline V gene are MNHEY and SMNVEV (reference sequence). V shed 5 bases, J shed 8 bases, and the junction held 21 bases outside the gene matches. The CDR3 runs 18 residues. DNA for the CDR3: TGTGCCAGCAGTATCATGGGGGTGGGTATGTGGGGGGGGGATGAGCAGTTCTTC. Translated, it gives CASSIMGVGMWGGDEQFF.

Points on this clone: One end of the junction is discordant with germline, which a read error may explain. This sequence joins TRBV7-3 and TRBJ2-1, with TRBD2 matching 11 bases. Germline CDR1 and CDR2: SGHTA and FQGTGA. The CDR3 contains 17 residues. The CDR3 DNA sequence: TGTGCCAGCAGCCTAACCGGGACTAGCGGTTTCTACAATGAGCAGTTCTTC. This sequence encodes CASSLTGTSGFYNEQFF. Combining the CDR3 with reference TRBV7-3 and TRBJ2-1 gives the whole variable domain GAGVSQTPSNKVTEKGKYVELRCDPISGHTALYWYRQSLGQGPEFLIYFQGTGAADDSGLPNDRFFAVRPEGSVSTLKIQRTERGDSAVYLCASSLTGTSGFYNEQFFGPGTRLTVL.

The V gene is TRBV2, the J gene TRBJ2-7, with D unresolved. There are 11 residues in the CDR3. Germline V gene data show CDR1 as SNHLY and CDR2 as FYNNEI. V lost 6 bases to trimming and J lost 3 bases, with 6 bases between them. The CDR3 DNA reads as TGTGCCAGCAGGTCCCACTACGAGCAGTACTTC. It codes for CASRSHYEQYF.

This chain joins TRBV7-9 and TRBJ2-7, with 9 bases matching TRBD2. Germline loops: CDR1 SEHNR, CDR2 FQNEAQ (reference sequence). CDR3 length equals 15 residues. J lost 7 bases, V lost 0 bases, and 7 bases had no gene match. The CDR3 DNA reads as TGTGCCAGCAGCTTAGCTAGCGGGAGTAAGGGGGAGCAGTACTTC. Translating gives CASSLASGSKGEQYF.

This chain uses TRBV7-9 with TRBJ2-3, with D possibly TRBD1 on 6 matching bases. Germline CDR1 SEHNR, CDR2 FQNEAQ (reference sequence). The CDR3 totals 13 residues. V shed 4 bases and J shed 6 bases, with 11 bases lying between them. The CDR3 here is CASSSADRDTQYF. DNA of the CDR3: TGTGCCAGCAGCTCCGCAGACAGGGATACGCAGTATTTT.

CDR3 nucleotide sequence: TGTGCCAGCAGCTTCCGGGACTACGACAATGAGCAGTTCTTC. Translation: CASSFRDYDNEQFF. The chain employs TRBV7-2 and TRBJ2-1, with 7 bases lining up with TRBD2. Trimming cost V 3 bases and J 5 bases; bases outside gene matches: 4. The CDR3 is 14 residues long. CDR1 is SGHTA and CDR2 is FQGNSA in the germline V gene.

The chain carries TRBV7-9 and TRBJ1-2; 8 nucleotides match TRBD1. Germline CDR1 and CDR2: SEHNR and FQNEAQ (reference sequence). The CDR3 has 12 residues. With 5 bases clipped from V and 8 bases from J, the junction kept 4 bases outside the gene matches. Here the CDR3 reads CASSADREGYTF. The DNA of the CDR3 is TGTGCCAGCAGCGCGGACAGGGAAGGCTACACCTTC. Combining the CDR3 with reference TRBV7-9 and TRBJ1-2 gives the whole variable domain DTGVSQNPRHKITKRGQNVTFRCDPISEHNRLYWYRQTLGQGPEFLTYFQNEAQLEKSRLLSDRFSAERPKGSFSTLEIQRTEQGDSAMYLCASSADREGYTFGSGTRLTVV.

This clone was observed a few times. The chain links TRBV4-3 to TRBJ1-2; tentative D call: TRBD1 (6 bases). The CDR3 runs to 16 residues. Trimming took off 1 base at V and 6 bases at J, with 18 bases between the two ends. CDR1 is LGHNA, CDR2 YSLEER, per germline. The DNA of the CDR3 is TGCGCCAGCAGCCAAGCATCCGGGACCCCAGGGGATGGCTACACCTTC. Protein sequence: CASSQASGTPGDGYTF.

The chain recombines TRBV29-1 with TRBJ2-1, with D possibly matching TRBD2 (6 bases). This CDR3 spans 14 amino acids. V lost 5 bases and J 6 bases, leaving 17 bases between the germline ends. The germline V gene has CDR1 SQVTM and CDR2 ANQGSEA. CDR3 sequence: CSVRREDPLNEQFF. The CDR3 nucleotides read TGCAGCGTTCGGCGGGAAGATCCTCTCAATGAGCAGTTCTTC.

The V gene is TRBV19, the J gene TRBJ2-7; 8 bases are a match to TRBD1. The CDR3 covers 15 residues. The J segment lost 0 bases and the V segment lost 4 bases, leaving 5 bases of the junction unmatched. CDR1 LNHDA and CDR2 SQIVND come from the germline V gene (reference sequence). CDR3 amino acids: CASSTPGGLSYEQYF. The CDR3, as DNA: TGTGCCAGTAGTACCCCAGGGGGCCTCTCCTACGAGCAGTACTTC. The entire variable domain, with the rest obtained from reference TRBV19 and TRBJ2-7, is as follows: DGGITQSPKYLFRKEGQNVTLSCEQNLNHDAMYWYRQDPGQGLRLIYYSQIVNDFQKGDIAEGYSVSREKKESFPLTVTSAQKNPTAFYLCASSTPGGLSYEQYFGPGTRLTVT.

This chain uses TRBV6-5 with TRBJ1-1; 7 nucleotides line up with TRBD1. The V gene's germline CDR1 is MNHEY and CDR2 SVGAGI. The CDR3 has 13 amino acids. V shed 0 bases, J shed 8 bases, and the junction held 3 bases outside the gene matches. The CDR3 spells CASSYSTGLEAFF. The DNA for the CDR3 is TGTGCCAGCAGTTACTCGACAGGGCTGGAAGCTTTCTTT.

The gene calls are TRBV9 and TRBJ2-7; D might be TRBD1 (6 bases). Germline V gives CDR1 SGDLS, CDR2 YYNGEE. This CDR3 has 14 amino acids. V lost 3 bases to trimming and J lost 4 bases, with 14 bases between them. CDR3 sequence reads: CASSATGSGYEQYF. CDR3 sequence (DNA): TGTGCCAGCAGCGCAACAGGGTCGGGGTACGAGCAGTACTTC.

The chain is built from TRBV6-4 and TRBJ2-3, with D maybe TRBD2 (5 bases). CDR1 and CDR2 (germline): MRHNA, SNTAGT. CDR3 length: 14 amino acids. V was shortened by 4 bases and J by 6 bases, with 14 bases between the two germline ends. CDR3 sequence (DNA): TGTGCCAGCAGTGTGGGTTCAGAGGGCGATACGCAGTATTTT. It is translated as CASSVGSEGDTQYF.

The CDR3 DNA is TGTGCCAGCAGCTTAATCGCAAACTGGGGGGGGCTAGAGACCCAGTACTTC. It codes for CASSLIANWGGLETQYF. This chain uses TRBV11-2 with TRBJ2-5; D may be TRBD2 (7 bases). This CDR3 contains 17 residues. Trimming stripped 2 bases from V and 4 bases from J, with 20 bases between. Per the germline V gene, CDR1 is SGHAT and CDR2 is FQNNGV.

This clone was picked up one time. The V gene is TRBV6-5, the J gene TRBJ2-1; TRBD2 might be the D (6 bases). The germline CDR1 and CDR2 sequences are MNHEY and SVGAGI. Trimming pared 3 bases from V and 9 bases from J, leaving 15 bases between. The CDR3 has 14 amino acids. CDR3 in DNA: TGTGCCAGCAGTTATGGGCGGGGAATGGGTGAGCAGTTCTTC. As protein: CASSYGRGMGEQFF.

V gene TRBV5-1 combines with J gene TRBJ2-3, with TRBD2 matching over 7 bases. CDR3 length: 16 amino acids. V shed 4 bases, J shed 2 bases, and the junction held 10 bases outside the gene matches. Germline V gives CDR1 SGHRS, CDR2 YFSETQ. CDR3 region: CASSLAGGSSTDTQYF. For the CDR3, the DNA is TGCGCCAGCAGCCTCGCGGGCGGGAGCTCCACAGATACGCAGTATTTT.

The V and J genes are TRBV28 and TRBJ2-1; 12 bases agree with TRBD2. Germline loops: CDR1 MDHEN, CDR2 SYDVKM. The length of the CDR3 is 15 residues. The ends lost 9 bases at V and 6 bases at J; junction bases unmatched: 9. CDR3 residues: CASTLAGGHSNEQFF. The CDR3 region has the DNA TGTGCCAGTACTCTAGCGGGAGGGCATAGCAATGAGCAGTTCTTC.